The 10 T cell receptor beta chains in this list originate from one sample, sequenced in a study of naive and memory T cell subsets. Both TRBC1 and TRBC2 were covered by a beta constant-region primer of two equimolar oligonucleotides. MiXCR was run by TCRdb on the UMI-ligation and nested PCR reads, yielding one entry per CDR3 protein. The sample contains tens of thousands of distinct CDR3 sequences, around 7% of which appear only once. Material: central memory CD4+ T cells from blood. All receptors come from a human donor in good health.

At least ten counts were recorded for this clonotype. The rearrangement links TRBV6-2 or TRBV6-3 to TRBJ2-1, with 11 nucleotides matching TRBD2. This CDR3 has 15 amino acids. Germline V gene lookup returns CDR1 MNHEY and CDR2 SVGEGT. Losses at the gene ends were 6 bases for V and 5 bases for J; bases not matched to a gene: 6. The CDR3 loop reads CASRRLAGGDNEQFF. CDR3 nucleotides: TGTGCCAGCAGGAGGCTAGCGGGGGGAGACAATGAGCAGTTCTTC.

There are many counts of this clonotype. V and J are TRBV21-1 and TRBJ1-4; the table names TRBD1, a call not compared with the DNA. TRBV21-1 corresponds to a pseudogene. The CDR3 is 19 residues long. The CDR3 spells CASSKGTGTILLRDEKLFF. The CDR3 nucleotides are TGTGCCAGCAGCAAAGGGACAGGAACCATACTCCTGCGGGATGAAAAACTGTTTTTT.

The rearrangement links TRBV27 to TRBJ2-3; D is perhaps TRBD1 (6 bases). Germline CDR1 reads MNHEY; CDR2 reads SMNVEV (reference sequence). The CDR3 has 16 residues. The ends were cut back, 2 bases at V and 1 base at J, with 13 bases in the middle. This CDR3 reads CASSLMRGTRTDTQYF. CDR3 DNA sequence: TGTGCCAGCAGTTTAATGAGGGGGACCCGCACAGATACGCAGTATTTT.

This clonotype showed up many times. The J gene is TRBJ1-5, the V gene TRBV28; no clear D gene. This CDR3 is built from 14 residues. Trimming cost V 5 bases and J 2 bases, with 10 bases left between them. Germline lookup yields CDR1 MDHEN and CDR2 SYDVKM. CDR3 in amino acids: CASSPSRGNQPQHF. The CDR3 DNA follows: TGTGCCAGCAGTCCCTCAAGGGGCAATCAGCCCCAGCATTTT.

This clonotype was counted many times. This rearrangement joins TRBV29-1 to TRBJ1-4; D is unclear. The V end was cut by 4 bases, the J end by 0 bases, with 18 bases between. Per the germline V gene, CDR1 is SQVTM and CDR2 is ANQGSEA. This CDR3 comprises 17 residues. In DNA, the CDR3 is TGCAGCGTTGGGAGTTGGACTGCTAGTACAACTAATGAAAAACTGTTTTTT. Translation: CSVGSWTASTTNEKLFF.

The chain couples TRBV27 to TRBJ1-6, with a tentative D call TRBD1 (5 bases). The germline V and J ends were trimmed by 2 bases and 15 bases, with 20 bases remaining between them. The CDR3 sequence is 15 residues long. Germline V gene data show CDR1 as MNHEY and CDR2 as SMNVEV (reference sequence). The CDR3 sequence: CASSLLTGGIHLLHF. As DNA, the CDR3 is TGTGCCAGCAGTTTACTGACTGGGGGAATTCATCTCCTCCACTTT.

This clonotype was found many times. V is TRBV6-2 or TRBV6-3 and J is TRBJ1-5, with 7 positions matching TRBD1. V was pared by 6 bases and J by 5 bases, with 4 bases of the junction left unmatched. This CDR3 is 13 amino acids long. The germline V gene encodes CDR1 MNHEY and CDR2 SVGEGT. The DNA for the CDR3 is TGTGCCAGCAGCAGACAGGGCTATCAGCCCCAGCATTTT. This codes for CASSRQGYQPQHF.

This clonotype has just a few counts. This chain connects TRBV7-8 to TRBJ2-3, with no clear D. The CDR3 is made up of 16 amino acids. Germline V gene sequence: CDR1 SGHVS, CDR2 FQNEAQ. V was pared by 1 base and J by 0 bases, with 11 bases between. This CDR3 reads CASSLGSISSTDTQYF. As DNA, the CDR3 is TGTGCCAGCAGCTTAGGTTCGATCTCTAGCACAGATACGCAGTATTTT.

This clonotype was recorded at least ten times. The chain couples TRBV7-2 to TRBJ1-2, with a possible D match to TRBD1 (5 bases). Trimming took off 5 bases at V and 3 bases at J, with 16 bases between the two ends. CDR1 and CDR2 from the germline V gene are SGHTA and FQGNSA. CDR3 size: 15 residues. The CDR3 coding sequence is TGTGCCAGCAGCCCTGGGGCAGGAAAAGACTATGGCTACACCTTC. It translates to CASSPGAGKDYGYTF.

In regard to this clonotype: Germline and junction disagree at one end, which may indicate a read error. The V gene is TRBV7-7, the J gene TRBJ2-2; no clear D gene. The CDR3 covers 14 residues. Germline V gene data show CDR1 as SSHAT and CDR2 as FNYEAQ (reference sequence). The DNA for the CDR3 is TGTGCTAGCAGCGCAAGTAGGAACACCGGGGAGCTGTTTTTT. Encoded protein: CASSASRNTGELFF.